This T cell receptor (beta chain) was sequenced during a study of blood T cells in healthy people across ages (dated by TCRdb to the mid-2010s). For the study in its entirety: Template switching captured roughly one uniquely barcoded TCR beta cDNA molecule per two T cells in model experiments. The study measured age-related changes in TCR beta repertoire diversity using deep sequencing normalized with unique cDNA molecular identifiers. Four age groups were formed from the donors: young (average approximately 15 years), middle-aged (just under 40), aged (more than 55) and long-lived (82). To avoid experimental bias, donors of different ages were spread randomly across the sequencing lanes. Two additional independent replicas of 1 million unique cDNA reads from the same blood draw were analyzed for two donors (one aged 18 to 30 and one aged 80 or older). Overall study outcomes, separate from this receptor: Estimates of total diversity from one million sequenced T cells were regarded as lower bounds and underestimates. Since profiling was done on bulk unsorted PBMCs, naive and antigen-experienced compartments could not be conclusively compared. Observed TCR beta diversity correlated strongly with the percentage of naive T cells measured by flow cytometry. Observed TCR beta diversity per million T cells fell roughly linearly with age, and a significant reduction was already apparent by age around 40. The long-lived group showed more naive CD4+ T cells, fewer expanded clones and increased TCR diversity than the aged group, suggesting age selection. Because donor CMV infection status was unknown, age-related changes in expanded clonotypes were potentially confounded.

This clonotype appeared a few times. Its antigen is not yet known. There are no base qualities to consult, and no much larger clone falls within one base. Donors were 40 or so systemically healthy Caucasian individuals from Russia aged roughly 6 to 100 years. Each donor gave 9.5 to 10 milliliters of peripheral blood, drawn into EDTA-treated Vacutainer tubes. Ficoll-Paque density-gradient centrifugation was used to isolate PBMCs, with at least 7 million per sample. Trizol reagent was used to extract total RNA from the PBMCs, yielding at least 6 micrograms per sample. For every donor, flow cytometry on a PBMC aliquot measured the percentage of naive CD45RAhigh/CD27high T cells. Trimming costs V 7 bases and J 3 bases, and their ends lie 12 bases apart. CDR1 and CDR2, looked up from the germline V gene, are SQVTM and ANQGSEA. The CDR3, from cysteine to phenylalanine, totals 12 residues. The only DNA kept is the CDR3, 36 bases in frame from the first base.

Library preparation used 5' RACE. Sequencer: Illumina HiSeq 2500. A second PCR of 7 to 11 cycles was performed with a sample-barcoded 5' primer and a J-beta primer mix. A template-switch 5' adaptor carrying 12 random nucleotides introduced a unique molecular identifier onto each TCR beta cDNA molecule. Each sample yielded at least 2.5 million CDR3-containing paired-end reads. All of the RNA was converted into first-strand cDNA using the Mint cDNA synthesis kit, with a TRBC-specific oligonucleotide serving as the primer. After uracil-DNA glycosylase treatment, a first 18-cycle PCR used universal primers M1SS and BC2_uni_R on all cDNA. As for the authors' bioinformatics: For normalization, 1 million high-quality reads, each with a distinct molecular identifier, were randomly selected from each sample. Reads with shared molecular identifiers were discarded instead of being binned into consensus sequences. MiTCR, with a Q25 quality threshold and the strictest error-elimination algorithm, was used for CDR3 identification, clonotype clustering and error correction. A nonparametric unseen species model with Euler transformation was used to estimate a lower bound on total TCR beta diversity. TCRdb itself trimmed the public reads at Q25 with fastp, ran MiXCR and retained productive beta chains. A single entry per CDR3 protein holds the most common genes and DNA from its merged rows. The V and J calls, along with clone size, are taken from TCRdb and not from the paper's own processing. Counted in this sample were about a million distinct CDR3 sequences; 35% to 40% of them appeared once. The ten most abundant clones make up less than 15% of the sample.

The specimen was blood. This chain joins TRBV29-1 to TRBJ2-5, with a weak D call of TRBD2 (6 bases match). This clonotype was obtained from a young man in good health. The sequenced DNA is TGCAGCGGGGGGGAGAAAGAAGAGACCCAGTACTTC. It codes for CSGGEKEETQYF.